This T cell receptor (beta chain) was profiled in a study of lung T cells in sarcoidosis with Löfgren's syndrome. Study information: Analyses focused on Löfgren's syndrome patients. Findings of the study overall: Löfgren's syndrome patients reportedly showed greatest TRAV12-1 and TRBV2 expansion versus controls. Multiple Löfgren's syndrome patients reportedly shared TRAV12-1 and TRBV2 CDR3 motifs, suggesting public CD4+ TCRs.

TCRdb processed the reads anew with MiXCR; each CDR3 protein has one entry. The sample shows tens of thousands of distinct CDR3 sequences, approximately 21% of them seen only once. This CDR3 has 14 residues. Per germline, CDR1 LNHNV and CDR2 YYDKDF (reference sequence). Trimming removed 1 base at V and 8 bases at J, with 11 bases between. This clonotype was observed at least ten times. Its target is unknown. The chain combines TRBV15 with TRBJ1-4; D not resolved. The specimen sequenced was CD4+ T cells from PBMCs. The clonotype was recovered from a human donor with sarcoidosis (Löfgren's syndrome or another form), or a control subject (not recorded which). The CDR3 nucleotides read TGTGCCACCAGCAGAGTAAGAGACGGAGAAAAACTGTTTTTT. This codes for CATSRVRDGEKLFF.